A selection of T cell receptor beta chains follows, all from one sample in a study of spatial heterogeneity in lung cancer. MiXCR, applied by TCRdb to the 5' RACE reads, yields one record per CDR3 protein. The data show about 22,000 distinct CDR3 sequences, 3.5% to 5.5% seen once. The sample was PBMCs, taken at surgery. Source of these receptors: a male donor with early-stage non-small cell lung cancer. CDR3s include the opening cysteine and the closing phenylalanine or tryptophan. The D gene is left open where the match is weak. Where a row states a size, it is once, few, many or the class of an expanded clone; other rows omit it.

j_gene: TRBJ1-5
len: 14
abundance: many
v_gene: TRBV5-5
d_gene: NA
CDR3aa: CASSLREGNQPQHF
CDR3nt: TGTGCCTCCTCGCTTAGGGAGGGCAATCAGCCCCAGCATTTT

j_gene: TRBJ2-4
len: 17
abundance: many
v_gene: TRBV4-3
d_gene: NA
CDR3aa: CASSQGAGPTLRKLQYF
CDR3nt: TGCGCCAGCAGCCAAGGTGCAGGGCCCACACTACGGAAACTTCAGTACTTC

j_gene: TRBJ1-6
len: 15
abundance: many
v_gene: TRBV7-9
d_gene: TRBD1
CDR3aa: CASSLVRGLDSPLHF
CDR3nt: TGTGCCAGCAGCTTGGTGAGGGGGCTCGATTCACCCCTCCACTTT

j_gene: TRBJ1-5
len: 12
abundance: many
v_gene: TRBV29-1
d_gene: TRBD1
CDR3aa: CSVGTGNQPQHF
CDR3nt: TGCAGCGTCGGGACAGGGAATCAGCCCCAGCATTTT

j_gene: TRBJ1-2
len: 14
abundance: many
v_gene: TRBV7-2
d_gene: NA
CDR3aa: CASSPSSYFDGYTF
CDR3nt: TGTGCCAGCAGCCCTTCTAGCTATTTTGATGGCTACACCTTC

j_gene: TRBJ2-1
len: 13
abundance: large
v_gene: TRBV15
d_gene: TRBD1
CDR3aa: CATEDRGYNEQFF
CDR3nt: TGTGCCACCGAGGACAGGGGTTACAATGAGCAGTTCTTC

j_gene: TRBJ1-1
len: 15
abundance: many
v_gene: TRBV20-1
d_gene: NA
CDR3aa: CSAKTKGGVNTEAFF
CDR3nt: TGCAGTGCTAAAACCAAAGGGGGGGTAAACACTGAAGCTTTCTTT

j_gene: TRBJ2-4
len: 17
abundance: many
v_gene: TRBV27
d_gene: NA
CDR3aa: CASSFVGWDQAKNIQYF
CDR3nt: TGTGCCAGCAGTTTTGTAGGATGGGATCAAGCCAAAAACATTCAGTACTTC

j_gene: TRBJ2-2
len: 11
abundance: many
v_gene: TRBV12-3/TRBV12-4
d_gene: NA
CDR3aa: CASLITGELFF
CDR3nt: TGTGCCAGCTTGATAACCGGGGAGCTGTTTTTT

j_gene: TRBJ2-3
len: 15
abundance: NA
v_gene: TRBV5-5
d_gene: NA
CDR3aa: CASSRLLGGTDTQYF
CDR3nt: TGTGCCAGCAGCCGGCTATTAGGGGGCACAGATACGCAGTATTTT

j_gene: TRBJ2-3
len: 15
abundance: many
v_gene: TRBV28
d_gene: TRBD2
CDR3aa: CASSQGLAGADTQYF
CDR3nt: TGTGCCAGCAGTCAGGGACTAGCGGGAGCCGATACGCAGTATTTT

j_gene: TRBJ1-4
len: 11
abundance: many
v_gene: TRBV7-9
d_gene: NA
CDR3aa: CASSFYEKLFF
CDR3nt: TGTGCCAGCAGCTTCTATGAAAAACTGTTTTTT

j_gene: TRBJ2-5
len: 16
abundance: NA
v_gene: TRBV4-1
d_gene: TRBD1
CDR3aa: CASSAQGAGGAETQYF
CDR3nt: TGCGCCAGCAGCGCCCAGGGGGCAGGGGGCGCAGAGACCCAGTACTTC